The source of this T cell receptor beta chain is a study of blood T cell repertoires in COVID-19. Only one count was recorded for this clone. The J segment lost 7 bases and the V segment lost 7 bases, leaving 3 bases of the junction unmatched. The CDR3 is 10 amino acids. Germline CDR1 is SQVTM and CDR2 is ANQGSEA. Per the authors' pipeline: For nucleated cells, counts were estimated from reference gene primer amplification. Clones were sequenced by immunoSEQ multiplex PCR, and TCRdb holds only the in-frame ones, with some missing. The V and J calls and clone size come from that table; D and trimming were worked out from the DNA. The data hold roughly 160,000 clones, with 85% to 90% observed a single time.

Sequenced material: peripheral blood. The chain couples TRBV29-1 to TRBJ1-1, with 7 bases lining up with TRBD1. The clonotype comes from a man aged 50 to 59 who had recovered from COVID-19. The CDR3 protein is CSGDRVEAFF. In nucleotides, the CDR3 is TGCAGCGGCGACAGGGTTGAAGCTTTCTTT.